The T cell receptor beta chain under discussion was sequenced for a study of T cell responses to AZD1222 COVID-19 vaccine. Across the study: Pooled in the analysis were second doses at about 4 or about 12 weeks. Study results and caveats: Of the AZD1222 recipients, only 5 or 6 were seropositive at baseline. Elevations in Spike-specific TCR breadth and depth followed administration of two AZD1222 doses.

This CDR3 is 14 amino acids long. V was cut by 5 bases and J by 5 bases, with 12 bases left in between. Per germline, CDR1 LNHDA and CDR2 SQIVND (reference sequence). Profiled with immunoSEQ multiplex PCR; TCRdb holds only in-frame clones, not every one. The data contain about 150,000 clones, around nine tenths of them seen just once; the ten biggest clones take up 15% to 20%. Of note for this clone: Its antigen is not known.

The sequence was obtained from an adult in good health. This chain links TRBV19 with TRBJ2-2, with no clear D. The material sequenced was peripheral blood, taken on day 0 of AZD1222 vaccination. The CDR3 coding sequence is TGTGCCAGTAGTGTCCCCAGTGGAACCGGGGAGCTGTTTTTT. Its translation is CASSVPSGTGELFF.